These 9 T cell receptor beta chains came from one sample sequenced in a study of blood T cell repertoires in COVID-19. Using immunoSEQ multiplex PCR, the repertoire was profiled, and TCRdb retains in-frame clones only, with some absent. This repertoire shows 120,000 to 150,000 clones, more than 75% found once; its top ten account for 1% to 1.5%. Sequenced material: PBMCs or T cells enriched from blood (not recorded which). The receptor set was obtained from a woman aged 25 to 45 with acute COVID-19.

The rearrangement uses TRBV7-6 and TRBJ2-7, with D possibly matching TRBD2 (6 bases). Trimming cost V 4 bases and J 0 bases, with 13 bases left between them. The CDR3 sequence is 15 residues long. Looked up from germline, CDR1 is SGHVS and CDR2 is FNYEAQ. The CDR3 DNA sequence: TGTGCCAGCAGCTCGAGCGGGTCCCCCTCCTACGAGCAGTACTTC. Its translation is CASSSSGSPSYEQYF.

In this sample, this clone turned up a few times. This sequence joins TRBV5-1 and TRBJ2-7; the match to TRBD1 covers 10 bases. Germline CDR1 is SGHRS and CDR2 is YFSETQ. The CDR3 is 14 residues long. Unmatched junction bases numbered 6, after V lost 4 bases and J lost 5 bases. CDR3 DNA sequence: TGCGCCAGCAGCACGGGACAGGGGAGCCACGAGCAGTACTTC. Its translation: CASSTGQGSHEQYF.

The V and J genes are TRBV28 and TRBJ1-2; maybe TRBD1 (6 bases). Trimming left V 2 bases short and J 6 bases short, with 16 bases between. From germline, CDR1 is MDHEN and CDR2 SYDVKM. The CDR3 is made up of 15 amino acids. The CDR3 DNA sequence: TGTGCCAGCAGTTTAGCCTATCAGGGGTCAGATGGCTACACCTTC. Its translation is CASSLAYQGSDGYTF.

The chain employs TRBV6-2 or TRBV6-3 and TRBJ1-2, with TRBD1 as a possible D gene (5 bases). Germline-derived CDR1 and CDR2 are MNHEY and SVGEGT. The CDR3 spans 14 residues. Trimming took off 5 bases at V and 4 bases at J, with 14 bases between the two ends. The CDR3: CASSKDSHVYGYTF. The CDR3 DNA reads TGTGCCAGCAGTAAAGACAGTCACGTCTATGGCTACACCTTC.

As regards this clone: At one end, the junction sequence differs from germline, possibly due to a read error. The chain recombines TRBV7-9 with TRBJ2-3; weak D call: TRBD2 (5 bases). The germline V gene encodes CDR1 SEHNR and CDR2 FQNEAQ (reference sequence). The CDR3 consists of 13 residues. CDR3: CASSLGQASPADF. Written as DNA, the CDR3 is TGTGCCAGCAGCTTAGGCCAGGCTAGCCCCGCAGATTTT.

This clone has only one observation. The rearrangement links TRBV9 to TRBJ2-3; 9 positions agree with TRBD2. The germline V gene has CDR1 SGDLS and CDR2 YYNGEE. The CDR3 consists of 15 residues. After removal of 0 bases from V and 6 bases from J, the junction contained 5 bases not matched to a gene. The CDR3 loop reads CASSVEAGGLDTQYF. CDR3 in DNA: TGTGCCAGCAGCGTAGAAGCGGGAGGACTTGATACGCAGTATTTT.

This clone turned up a few times. The genes are TRBV9 and TRBJ2-2; 8 bases fit TRBD2. Germline values: CDR1 SGDLS, CDR2 YYNGEE. With V trimmed by 2 bases and J by 6 bases, 9 bases remained unmatched. The CDR3 extends over 16 amino acids. The CDR3 loop is CASSVSPGLVAGELFF. In nucleotides, the CDR3 is TGTGCCAGCAGCGTGTCCCCGGGACTAGTAGCCGGGGAGCTGTTTTTT.

The chain uses TRBV27 and TRBJ2-2, with unresolved D. Trimming pared 4 bases from V and 4 bases from J, leaving 13 bases between. Germline CDR1 is MNHEY and CDR2 is SMNVEV (reference sequence). This CDR3 is 15 amino acids long. CDR3 sequence: CASSWSGPGTGELFF. The DNA for the CDR3 is TGTGCCAGCAGTTGGTCAGGTCCCGGCACCGGGGAGCTGTTTTTT.

J is TRBJ2-7 and V is TRBV27, with 12 bases that match TRBD2. The CDR3 runs to 19 residues. CDR1 is MNHEY and CDR2 is SMNVEV in the germline V gene (reference sequence). V was pared by 3 bases and J by 4 bases, with 16 bases of the junction left unmatched. In nucleotides, the CDR3 is TGTGCCAGCAGTTTTCTCCCTCCTCGACTAGCGGGAGTGGTTTACGAGCAGTACTTC. This translates into CASSFLPPRLAGVVYEQYF.